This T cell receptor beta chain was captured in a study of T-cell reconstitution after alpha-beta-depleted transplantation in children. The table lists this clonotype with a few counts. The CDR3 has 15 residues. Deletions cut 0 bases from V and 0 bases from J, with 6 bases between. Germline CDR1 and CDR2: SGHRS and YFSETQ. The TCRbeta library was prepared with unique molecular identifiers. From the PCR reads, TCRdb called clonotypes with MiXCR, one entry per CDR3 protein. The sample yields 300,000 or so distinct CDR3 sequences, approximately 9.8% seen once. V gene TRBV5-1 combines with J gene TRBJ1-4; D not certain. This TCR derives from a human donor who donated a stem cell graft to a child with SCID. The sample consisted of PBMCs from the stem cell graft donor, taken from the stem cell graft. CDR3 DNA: TGCGCCAGCAGCTTGGCCGGTGCAACTAATGAAAAACTGTTTTTT. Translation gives CASSLAGATNEKLFF.